This entry features one TCR beta chain sequence. The record originates from a study of T-cell reconstitution after alpha-beta-depleted transplantation in children. Preparation of the TCRbeta library involved a method that used unique molecular identifiers. One entry per CDR3 protein results from TCRdb running MiXCR on the PCR reads. The sample carries 450,000 to 600,000 distinct CDR3 sequences, about 31% recorded once. With V trimmed by 5 bases and J by 6 bases, 8 bases remained unmatched. Germline assignment: CDR1 SGHAT and CDR2 FQNNGV. The CDR3 runs 15 residues. The receptor comes from a human donor who donated a stem cell graft to a child with aplastic anemia. V and J are TRBV11-2 and TRBJ2-7, with 12 bases lining up with TRBD1. This material consisted of PBMCs from the stem cell graft donor, taken from the stem cell graft. The CDR3 reads CASSRGQGALFEQYF. The CDR3 region has the DNA TGTGCCAGCAGCCGGGGACAGGGGGCTCTATTCGAGCAGTACTTC.